This TCR beta chain stems from a study of a mutant IDH1 vaccine in newly diagnosed glioma. At the level of the study: A roughly 60% male, approximately 38% female split and a mean age of around 41 years characterized treated patients. Previous care, which was radiotherapy, temozolomide, or both, most often involved both. Study-wide findings and caveats: Among patients, roughly 93% showed immune responses induced by the vaccine.

V was clipped by 5 bases and J by 10 bases; unmatched bases: 10. Germline values: CDR1 LNHNV, CDR2 YYDKDF (reference sequence). The CDR3 sequence is 14 residues long. Sequencing used immunoSEQ multiplex PCR; TCRdb keeps in-frame clones, though not all of them. The profile shows 59,000 or so clones, 75% to 95% of them singletons. As concerns this clone: Its target is unknown.

This sample's time point: baseline, week 1 (first vaccination visit). The treatment denotes: pre-vaccination baseline after standard-of-care therapy. Each astrocytoma in the donors was new, WHO grade 3 or 4, IDH1-mutant and ATRX-lost. The sequence came from a man between 50 and 59 years old with glioma. This material consisted of PBMCs, taken from a glioma patient treated with radiotherapy, temozolomide or both. The chain recombines TRBV15 with TRBJ2-1; 8 bases fit TRBD1. The CDR3 bases are TGTGCCACCAGCGGCAAGACAGGGGTCTTAGAGCAGTTCTTC. This encodes CATSGKTGVLEQFF.